The rows below give T cell receptor beta chains drawn from one sample of a study of T-cell memory formation after mild COVID-19. TCRdb analysed the 5' RACE reads with MiXCR anew, one entry per CDR3 protein. Of approximately 290,000 distinct CDR3 sequences listed, 19% are singletons. Input material: PBMCs or a T cell subset sorted from them (not recorded which). The receptors stem from a man aged 18 to 30 who had mild COVID-19 (a few samples of this study predate the infection). Cell type and time point are not known. Both conserved end residues are part of each CDR3. The order of the fields is D gene, V gene, J gene, clone size, CDR3 DNA, CDR3 protein. The D gene is left open where the match is weak. Size tells how often a clone was seen (once, few, many) or the class of an expanded clone, and some rows leave it out.

>.|TRBV12-3/TRBV12-4|TRBJ1-5|.
TGTGCCAGCAGCGGGGAGGAGCTTCAGCCCCAGCATTTT
CASSGEELQPQHF
>TRBD1|TRBV12-3/TRBV12-4|TRBJ1-1|many
TGTGCCAGCAGTCCACAGGGGATGAACACTGAAGCTTTCTTT
CASSPQGMNTEAFF
>.|TRBV3-1|TRBJ1-6|once
TGTGCCAGCAGCCAAGCCCCCCAGACGGGCTCCTATAATTCACCCCTCCACTTT
CASSQAPQTGSYNSPLHF
>.|TRBV11-2|TRBJ2-3|.
TGTGCCAGCAGCTGGGAGGGGGTCACAGATACGCAGTATTTT
CASSWEGVTDTQYF
>TRBD1|TRBV10-3|TRBJ2-7|.
TGTGCCATCAGACCCGGGACAGCCTCCTACGAGCAGTACTTC
CAIRPGTASYEQYF
>TRBD1|TRBV6-2/TRBV6-3|TRBJ2-5|many
TGTGCCAGCAGCGGGACAGGAGAGACCCAGTACTTC
CASSGTGETQYF
>.|TRBV5-1|TRBJ2-7|.
TGCGCCAGCAGCTTGGAATCAGAGACCTACGAGCAGTACTTC
CASSLESETYEQYF
>.|TRBV10-2|TRBJ2-3|few
TGCGCCAGCAGTGAGCCCCACGCGGGATCTAGCACAGATACGCAGTATTTT
CASSEPHAGSSTDTQYF
>.|TRBV20-1|TRBJ2-5|few
TGCAGTGCTAGACCTTGGGGGACCCAGTACTTC
CSARPWGTQYF
>TRBD2|TRBV4-3|TRBJ2-3|.
TGCGCCAGCAGCCAAGATAGGACGGGGGGGGACGGAGATACGCAGTATTTT
CASSQDRTGGDGDTQYF
>.|TRBV7-9|TRBJ2-5|.
TGTGCCAGCAGGGGTGGGCTGGCGGAGACCCAGTACTTC
CASRGGLAETQYF
>TRBD2|TRBV7-2|TRBJ2-1|.
TGTGCCAGCAGCTGGGGCGGGGGGGGAGATGAGCAGTTCTTC
CASSWGGGGDEQFF
>TRBD1|TRBV10-3|TRBJ1-6|.
TGTGCCATCAGTGAGGTCAGGGGGCATTCACCCCTCCACTTT
CAISEVRGHSPLHF
>.|TRBV7-9|TRBJ1-1|few
TGTGCCAGCAGCTCAACACAGAGATTGGGCACTGAAGCTTTCTTT
CASSSTQRLGTEAFF
>.|TRBV10-3|TRBJ1-1|.
TGTGCCATCAAAAGGGGCCAGGGCACTGAAGCTTTCTTT
CAIKRGQGTEAFF
>.|TRBV6-2/TRBV6-3|TRBJ2-6|.
TGTGCCAGCAGTGATACGCGGGGATCTGGGGCCAACGTCCTGACTTTC
CASSDTRGSGANVLTF
>.|TRBV7-3|TRBJ2-2|.
TGTGCCAGCAGCTTAGGGGAAAGGGATGAGGACACCGGGGAGCTGTTTTTT
CASSLGERDEDTGELFF
>.|TRBV7-2|TRBJ2-2|.
TGTGCCAGCACCGCCAGACTGCCGAACACCGGGGAGCTGTTTTTT
CASTARLPNTGELFF
>.|TRBV5-1|TRBJ2-3|few
TGCGCCAGCAGCTTCCAGGGCCCGCAGTATTTT
CASSFQGPQYF
>.|TRBV29-1|TRBJ2-3|.
TGCAGCGTAGACCCCTCGGCTATAACAGATACGCAGTATTTT
CSVDPSAITDTQYF
>.|TRBV5-1|TRBJ1-1|few
TGCGCCAGCAGCTTGTGGGGCGGAATAGTGAACACTGAAGCTTTCTTT
CASSLWGGIVNTEAFF
>.|TRBV5-1|TRBJ1-3|.
TGCGCCAGCAGCTCTGGCCGGGGGGGCGGCTCTGGAAACACCATATATTTT
CASSSGRGGGSGNTIYF
>TRBD1|TRBV6-5|TRBJ1-1|.
TGTGCCAGCAGTTACTCGGGACAGACTGAAGCTTTCTTT
CASSYSGQTEAFF